Following are 31 T cell receptor beta chains from one sample sequenced in a study of blood T cell repertoires in COVID-19. Sequencing used immunoSEQ multiplex PCR; TCRdb keeps in-frame clones, though not all of them. The sample records about 210,000 clones, roughly 86% being singletons. Sequences were obtained from peripheral blood. The receptors originated from a woman between 45 and 65 years old with active or convalescent COVID-19.

The chain combines TRBV21-1 with TRBJ2-7; TRBD1 reflects the table's D call only, with no check against the DNA. TRBV21-1 is annotated as a pseudogene. CDR3 length equals 15 residues. CDR3 sequence: CASNSGQGRSYEQYV. For the CDR3, the DNA is TGTGCCAGCAACTCGGGACAGGGAAGAAGCTACGAGCAGTACGTC.

V gene TRBV28 combines with J gene TRBJ1-4; no definite D call. V lost 6 bases and J lost 3, with 17 bases in between. Germline-derived CDR1 and CDR2 are MDHEN and SYDVKM. This CDR3 has 16 amino acids. Here the CDR3 reads CASSLDTGGPNEKLFF. In nucleotides, the CDR3 is TGTGCCAGCAGCCTCGATACTGGCGGTCCTAATGAAAAACTGTTTTTT.

This clone was seen a single time. The gene calls are TRBV6-5 and TRBJ1-1, with 7 positions matching TRBD1. Germline V gives CDR1 MNHEY, CDR2 SVGAGI. The trim removed 6 bases at V and 10 bases at J, leaving 5 bases unmatched. This CDR3 comprises 11 residues. As DNA, the CDR3 is TGTGCCAGCAGGAGACAGGGTGCAGCTTTCTTT. Protein: CASRRQGAAFF.

J is TRBJ1-2 and V is TRBV6-5; the D gene is possibly TRBD1 (6 bases). Germline CDR1 MNHEY, CDR2 SVGAGI. The CDR3 runs to 16 residues. Trimming cost V 0 bases and J 7 bases, with 18 bases left between them. CDR3 in DNA: TGTGCCAGCAGTTACTCCAATGTGAGGGGGTCGGGTGGCTACACCTTC. Protein product: CASSYSNVRGSGGYTF.

The chain recombines TRBV5-1 with TRBJ2-7; D ambiguous. Looked up from germline, CDR1 is SGHRS and CDR2 is YFSETQ. Trimming shortened V by 4 bases and J by 0 bases, and 11 bases separated the two germline ends. There are 14 residues in the CDR3. The CDR3 spells CASSPYLSSYEQYF. The CDR3 DNA sequence: TGCGCCAGCAGCCCCTACTTAAGCTCCTACGAGCAGTACTTC.

The table lists this clone with a count of one. This chain uses TRBV7-9 with TRBJ1-4, with unresolved D. This CDR3 is 14 amino acids long. The V end lost 3 bases, the J end lost 8 bases, and 13 bases lay between the germline ends. Germline CDR1 is SEHNR and CDR2 is FQNEAQ (reference sequence). The CDR3 region is CASSFLRGWEKLFF. CDR3 DNA sequence: TGTGCCAGCAGCTTTCTCCGCGGGTGGGAAAAACTGTTTTTT.

The V and J genes are TRBV11-3 and TRBJ2-1; 9 bases line up with TRBD1. This CDR3 spans 15 amino acids. CDR1 SGHNT and CDR2 YENEEA come from the germline V gene. The junction had 8 bases not matched to a gene; V was cut back by 4 bases and J by 7 bases. The CDR3 loop reads CASSSRDREVNEQFF. DNA of the CDR3: TGTGCCAGCAGCTCCCGGGACAGGGAGGTAAATGAGCAGTTCTTC.

This clone came up a few times. The J gene is TRBJ1-3, the V gene TRBV5-1; 9 bases map to TRBD1. The germline gives CDR1 SGHRS, CDR2 YFSETQ. The CDR3 is made up of 15 amino acids. Losses at the gene ends were 4 bases for V and 7 bases for J; bases not matched to a gene: 9. The CDR3 DNA reads as TGCGCCAGCAGCGTGGAGACAGGGGGTCGGAACACCATATATTTT. Amino acid sequence: CASSVETGGRNTIYF. The full variable domain, its missing parts supplied by reference TRBV5-1 and TRBJ1-3, is KAGVTQTPRYLIKTRGQQVTLSCSPISGHRSVSWYQQTPGQGLQFLFEYFSETQRNKGNFPGRFSGRQFSNSRSEMNVSTLELGDSALYLCASSVETGGRNTIYFGEGSWLTVV.

The chain recombines TRBV19 with TRBJ1-2; D not certain. The CDR3 is 13 residues long. V was clipped by 5 bases and J by 8 bases, with 15 bases between them. Germline values: CDR1 LNHDA, CDR2 SQIVND (reference sequence). The CDR3 reads CASSLPGPGGYTF. CDR3 in DNA: TGTGCCAGTAGTCTCCCTGGCCCGGGGGGCTACACCTTC.

This clone appeared a few times. The chain uses TRBV9 and TRBJ2-7; D is perhaps TRBD2 (6 bases). The V gene's germline CDR1 is SGDLS and CDR2 YYNGEE. There are 15 residues in the CDR3. V was cut by 2 bases and J by 0 bases, with 12 bases left in between. The CDR3 spells CASSVKGLPSYEQYF. The CDR3 DNA reads as TGTGCCAGCAGCGTGAAGGGACTTCCCTCCTACGAGCAGTACTTC.

The chain employs TRBV5-1 and TRBJ2-1, with 15 bases lining up with TRBD2. The CDR3 has 16 amino acids. V was clipped by 4 bases and J by 6 bases; unmatched bases: 5. Per the germline V gene, CDR1 is SGHRS and CDR2 is YFSETQ. The CDR3 here is CASSPGTSGRTNEQFF. The CDR3 DNA follows: TGCGCCAGCAGCCCTGGGACTAGCGGGAGGACCAATGAGCAGTTCTTC.

This clone came up once. V gene TRBV15 combines with J gene TRBJ2-7, with 11 bases lining up with TRBD2. This CDR3 region has 17 residues. Germline CDR1 reads LNHNV; CDR2 reads YYDKDF (reference sequence). V lost 0 bases and J lost 4; bases outside the gene matches: 8. This chain's CDR3 is CATSRDRPLAGGYEQYF. CDR3 in DNA: TGTGCCACCAGCAGAGATCGTCCCCTAGCGGGAGGATACGAGCAGTACTTC.

This chain uses TRBV5-1 with TRBJ2-1; TRBD2 is a possible D gene (6 bases). V dropped 3 bases and J dropped 3 bases, with 7 bases sitting between them. The V gene's germline CDR1 is SGHRS and CDR2 YFSETQ. The CDR3 contains 13 residues. The CDR3 spells CASSSGSYNEQFF. DNA of the CDR3: TGCGCCAGCAGCTCCGGGAGCTACAATGAGCAGTTCTTC.

This clone occurred a few times. Other DNA sequences in this sample translate to the same CDR3. This chain uses TRBV27 with TRBJ2-7; 7 nucleotides align to TRBD1. CDR3 length: 13 amino acids. CDR1 is MNHEY, CDR2 SMNVEV, per germline (reference sequence). V shed 4 bases, J shed 1 base, and the junction held 1 base outside the gene matches. CDR3 residues: CASSSDRSYEQYF. The CDR3 DNA reads TGTGCCAGCAGTTCGGACAGGTCCTACGAGCAGTACTTC.

The J gene is TRBJ2-7, the V gene TRBV6-6; D perhaps matches TRBD2 (6 bases). Germline loops: CDR1 MNHNY, CDR2 SVGAGI (reference sequence). V gave up 2 bases and J gave up 0 bases, with 14 bases separating them. CDR3 length: 16 amino acids. The CDR3 DNA sequence: TGTGCCAGCAGTTACGGCGGGTCCGGGGGCTCCTACGAGCAGTACGTC. Its protein product is CASSYGGSGGSYEQYV.

This rearrangement joins TRBV10-3 to TRBJ1-1, with 11 bases aligning to TRBD1. V lost 10 bases, J lost 4 bases, and 8 bases stayed unmatched. This CDR3 region has 14 residues. The germline CDR1 and CDR2 sequences are ENHRY and SYGVKD. The DNA of the CDR3 is TGTGCCACCGACCCGGGACAGGGGGTCACTGAAGCTTTCTTT. It yields the protein CATDPGQGVTEAFF.

The rearrangement links TRBV6-5 to TRBJ2-5; perhaps TRBD1 as D (6 bases). V was shortened by 4 bases and J by 4 bases, with 16 bases between the two germline ends. This CDR3 is built from 15 residues. The germline V gene has CDR1 MNHEY and CDR2 SVGAGI. CDR3 protein: CASSSDRPGRETQYF. In DNA, the CDR3 is TGTGCCAGCAGTTCGGACAGACCCGGGCGAGAGACCCAGTACTTC.

This rearrangement joins TRBV6-5 to TRBJ2-7, with 8 nucleotides matching TRBD1. The CDR3 has 14 amino acids. The ends lost 6 bases at V and 6 bases at J; junction bases unmatched: 10. CDR1 and CDR2 (germline): MNHEY, SVGAGI. This CDR3 is CASRVNRGSGEQYV. CDR3 bases: TGTGCCAGCAGGGTCAACAGGGGGTCGGGCGAGCAGTACGTC.

CDR3 residues: CASNKLTGNTEAFF. CDR3 nucleotides: TGTGCCAGCAACAAACTTACAGGGAACACTGAAGCTTTCTTT. The chain has TRBV6-6 and TRBJ1-1; D is possibly TRBD1 (5 bases). The CDR3 is 14 residues long. The V end was cut by 7 bases, the J end by 1 base, with 13 bases between. Per the germline V gene, CDR1 is MNHNY and CDR2 is SVGAGI (reference sequence).

The genes are TRBV29-1 and TRBJ1-1, with unresolved D. Germline V CDR1 and CDR2: SQVTM, ANQGSEA. The CDR3 has 12 residues. The V gene lost 3 bases and the J gene lost 7 bases, with 12 bases spanning the gap. CDR3 loop: CSVDRAGDEAFF. For the CDR3, the DNA is TGCAGCGTTGATCGCGCGGGCGATGAAGCTTTCTTT.

The V gene is TRBV6-5, the J gene TRBJ1-5; TRBD1 matches 8 bases. Germline loops: CDR1 MNHEY, CDR2 SVGAGI. The V gene end was trimmed by 5 bases and the J gene end by 7 bases; junction bases not matched to a gene: 7. The CDR3 covers 14 residues. The CDR3 DNA sequence: TGTGCCAGCAGTCGGCAGGGGGCTCGGCAGCCCCAGCATTTT. Its protein is CASSRQGARQPQHF.

This chain joins TRBV6-1 and TRBJ1-6, with 12 bases aligning to TRBD1. The CDR3 runs 19 residues. Germline lookup yields CDR1 MNHNS and CDR2 SASEGT. With V trimmed by 0 bases and J by 1 base, 4 bases remained unmatched. The CDR3: CASSEAPGQGASYNSPLHF. CDR3 DNA: TGTGCCAGCAGTGAAGCGCCGGGACAGGGGGCTTCCTATAATTCACCCCTCCACTTT.

The chain joins TRBV5-4 to TRBJ2-7; 8 bases align to TRBD2. V dropped 2 bases and J dropped 5; count of bases not matched to a gene: 6. The CDR3 totals 14 residues. Germline CDR1 is SGHNT and CDR2 is YYREEE (reference sequence). The CDR3 bases are TGTGCCAGCAGCTTAGGGACTAGAGAGAACGAGCAGTACTTC. This sequence encodes CASSLGTRENEQYF.

The chain couples TRBV27 to TRBJ2-1; 14 bases fit TRBD2. CDR1 and CDR2 from the germline V gene are MNHEY and SMNVEV (reference sequence). V shed 2 bases, J shed 8 bases, and the junction held 5 bases outside the gene matches. This CDR3 region has 16 residues. This chain's CDR3 is CASSLRGLAGGHEQFF. Here the CDR3 DNA reads TGTGCCAGCAGTTTAAGAGGACTAGCGGGAGGACATGAGCAGTTCTTC.

The chain carries TRBV6-5 and TRBJ1-4; D uncertain. Trimming pared 6 bases from V and 13 bases from J, leaving 15 bases between. CDR1 is MNHEY, CDR2 SVGAGI, per germline. There are 12 residues in the CDR3. This chain's CDR3 is CASSRPSRILFF. DNA for the CDR3: TGTGCCAGCAGCCGGCCATCGAGGATACTGTTTTTT.

J is TRBJ2-1 and V is TRBV28, with D perhaps matching TRBD2 (6 bases). Germline CDR1 reads MDHEN; CDR2 reads SYDVKM. Trimming removed 1 base at V and 7 bases at J, with 17 bases between. The CDR3 spans 16 residues. CDR3 protein: CASSLSYGVGRNEQFF. The CDR3, as DNA: TGTGCCAGCAGTTTATCCTACGGGGTCGGGAGAAATGAGCAGTTCTTC.

The chain is built from TRBV11-3 and TRBJ2-2; no reliable D call. The CDR3 is made up of 16 amino acids. The V and J ends lost 5 bases and 3 bases respectively, with 16 bases between them. In germline, CDR1 is SGHNT, CDR2 YENEEA. The CDR3 coding sequence is TGTGCCAGCAGCGCTGGTCCAGGCAAGCACACCGGGGAGCTGTTTTTT. Translating gives CASSAGPGKHTGELFF.

The DNA for the CDR3 is TGTGCCAGCAGTGACTTTACCAGGACTAGCGGGAACGAGCAGTACTTC. Protein product: CASSDFTRTSGNEQYF. The V call is TRBV25-1, the J call TRBJ2-7; TRBD2 matches at 12 bases. With V trimmed by 3 bases and J by 5 bases, 8 bases remained unmatched. Germline loops: CDR1 MGHDK, CDR2 SYGVNS. This CDR3 is built from 16 residues.

The chain uses TRBV28 and TRBJ1-2; 8 bases are shared with TRBD1. The CDR3 has 14 amino acids. The V gene end was trimmed by 6 bases and the J gene end by 1 base; junction bases not matched to a gene: 4. Germline CDR1 MDHEN, CDR2 SYDVKM. The CDR3 coding sequence is TGTGCCAGCAGCACGACAGGGGTTAACTATGGCTACACCTTC. It yields the protein CASSTTGVNYGYTF.

The chain combines TRBV6-5 with TRBJ1-6; 7 bases map to TRBD1. This CDR3 region has 14 residues. The trim removed 6 bases at V and 7 bases at J, leaving 6 bases unmatched. Germline V lookup: CDR1 MNHEY, CDR2 SVGAGI. CDR3 bases: TGTGCCAGCAGGTACAGGGGTAGCAATTCACCCCTCCACTTT. Its translation is CASRYRGSNSPLHF.

The V gene is TRBV5-1, the J gene TRBJ1-1, with 8 bases fitting TRBD1. Germline values: CDR1 SGHRS, CDR2 YFSETQ. This CDR3 region has 14 residues. The J segment lost 3 bases and the V segment lost 2 bases, leaving 3 bases of the junction unmatched. CDR3 in DNA: TGCGCCAGCAGCTTCAGGGGACAGGACACTGAAGCTTTCTTT. Its protein product is CASSFRGQDTEAFF.